The present TCR beta chain was sequenced within a study of blood T cell repertoires in COVID-19. Whole-study context: From the United States, Italy and Spain came samples of acute and convalescent COVID-19. Sample material is recorded as cDNA or gDNA derived from T cells, B-cell-depleted T cells, or PBMCs.

Original processing methods: Scientists estimated how many nucleated cells there were by amplifying reference gene primers. Repertoires were generated with immunoSEQ multiplex PCR, while TCRdb's copy carries only in-frame clones and drops some. V, J and clone size are taken as reported in that table, and D and trimming were inferred from the DNA itself. The sample lists 250,000 to 300,000 clones, about 88% seen once, with around 3.6% in the top ten. The length of the CDR3 is 15 residues. Germline values: CDR1 MGHDK, CDR2 SYGVNS. Germline trimming cut 2 bases from V and 12 bases from J; bases unmatched to any gene: 15.

The rearrangement joins TRBV25-1 to TRBJ2-7, with TRBD1 matching over 8 bases. The TCR sequence derives from a man younger than 30 with active or convalescent COVID-19. The sequenced sample consisted of peripheral blood. CDR3 loop: CASSEIGRGRRETYF. The CDR3 nucleotides are TGTGCCAGCAGTGAAATCGGCAGGGGGCGCCGGGAAACGTACTTC.